Below are 4 T cell receptor beta chains sequenced from a single sample in a study of blood T cell repertoires in COVID-19. Libraries were prepared by immunoSEQ multiplex PCR; TCRdb keeps only in-frame clonotypes and omits some of them. The sample has some 150,000 clones; about 82% are singletons. Specimen: peripheral blood. These receptors were obtained from a woman between 55 and 75 years old with acute or convalescent COVID-19.

The rearrangement joins TRBV5-5 to TRBJ2-7; possible D gene TRBD1, 5 bases. The CDR3 is 13 amino acids. Germline V gene data show CDR1 as SGHKS and CDR2 as YYEKEE (reference sequence). V was cut by 3 bases and J by 0 bases, with 7 bases left in between. CDR3: CASSYRNSYEQYF. The CDR3 nucleotides are TGTGCCAGCAGCTACAGGAACTCCTACGAGCAGTACTTC.

This CDR3 reads CASSLEGGGAPNEKLFF. In DNA form, the CDR3 reads TGTGCCAGCAGTTTGGAGGGGGGGGGAGCCCCAAATGAAAAACTGTTTTTT. This chain uses TRBV7-9 with TRBJ1-4; D possibly corresponds to TRBD1 (6 bases). Germline-derived CDR1 and CDR2 are SEHNR and FQNEAQ (reference sequence). The length of the CDR3 is 17 residues. V lost 6 bases to trimming and J lost 5 bases, with 22 bases between them.

Here the CDR3 DNA reads TGCAGTGCTAGTCGCGTGCCAGGCAGGAGCTACACCTTC. Translating it yields CSASRVPGRSYTF. The chain couples TRBV20-1 to TRBJ1-2; D unresolved. V gave up 3 bases and J gave up 9 bases, with 17 bases separating them. CDR3 size: 13 residues. The germline V gene has CDR1 DFQATT and CDR2 SNEGSKA (reference sequence).

The chain employs TRBV5-1 and TRBJ1-2; a weak D match, TRBD1 (5 bases). This CDR3 is 13 amino acids long. The germline gives CDR1 SGHRS, CDR2 YFSETQ. V dropped 3 bases and J dropped 3 bases, with 9 bases sitting between them. CDR3 nucleotides: TGCGCCAGCAGCTCGCTGACAGACTATGGCTACACCTTC. This codes for CASSSLTDYGYTF.